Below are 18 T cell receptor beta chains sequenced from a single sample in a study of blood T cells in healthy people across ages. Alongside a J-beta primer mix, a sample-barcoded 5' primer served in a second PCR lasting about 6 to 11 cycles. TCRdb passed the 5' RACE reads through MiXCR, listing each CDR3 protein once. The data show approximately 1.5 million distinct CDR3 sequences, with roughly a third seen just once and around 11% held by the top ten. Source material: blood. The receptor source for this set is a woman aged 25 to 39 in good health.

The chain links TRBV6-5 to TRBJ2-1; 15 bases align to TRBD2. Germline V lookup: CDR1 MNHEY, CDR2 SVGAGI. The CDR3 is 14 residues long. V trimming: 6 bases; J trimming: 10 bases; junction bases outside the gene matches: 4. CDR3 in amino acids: CASRRGLAGGEQFF. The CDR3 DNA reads TGTGCCAGCAGGCGAGGACTAGCGGGGGGGGAGCAGTTCTTC.

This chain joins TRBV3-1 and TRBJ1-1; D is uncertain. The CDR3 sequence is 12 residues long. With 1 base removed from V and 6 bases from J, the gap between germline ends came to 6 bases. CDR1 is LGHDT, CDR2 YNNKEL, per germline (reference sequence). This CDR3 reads CASSQGGPEAFF. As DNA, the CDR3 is TGTGCCAGCAGCCAAGGTGGGCCTGAAGCTTTCTTT. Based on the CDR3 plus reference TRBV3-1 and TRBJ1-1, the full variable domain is DTAVSQTPKYLVTQMGNDKSIKCEQNLGHDTMYWYKQDSKKFLKIMFSYNNKELIINETVPNRFSPKSPDKAHLNLHINSLELGDSAVYFCASSQGGPEAFFGQGTRLTVV.

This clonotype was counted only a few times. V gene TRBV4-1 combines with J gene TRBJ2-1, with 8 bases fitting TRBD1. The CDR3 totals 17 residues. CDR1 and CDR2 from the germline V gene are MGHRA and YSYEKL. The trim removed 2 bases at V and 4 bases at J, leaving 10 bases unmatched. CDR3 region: CASSQRSRQGLYNEQFF. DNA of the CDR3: TGCGCCAGCAGCCAACGTAGTCGACAGGGGTTGTACAATGAGCAGTTCTTC.

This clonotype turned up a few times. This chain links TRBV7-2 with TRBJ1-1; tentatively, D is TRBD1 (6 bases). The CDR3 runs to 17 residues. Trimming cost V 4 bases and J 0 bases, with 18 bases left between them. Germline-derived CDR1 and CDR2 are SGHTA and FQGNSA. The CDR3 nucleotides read TGTGCCAGCAGCTACACCCGGACAGCCTTGATGAACACTGAAGCTTTCTTT. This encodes CASSYTRTALMNTEAFF.

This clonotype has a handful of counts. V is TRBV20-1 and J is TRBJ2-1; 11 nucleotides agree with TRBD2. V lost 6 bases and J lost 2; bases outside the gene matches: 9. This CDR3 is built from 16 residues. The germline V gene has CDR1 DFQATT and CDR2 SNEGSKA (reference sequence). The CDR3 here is CSATRPGLAAYNEQFF. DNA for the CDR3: TGCAGTGCGACTCGCCCGGGACTAGCGGCCTACAATGAGCAGTTCTTC.

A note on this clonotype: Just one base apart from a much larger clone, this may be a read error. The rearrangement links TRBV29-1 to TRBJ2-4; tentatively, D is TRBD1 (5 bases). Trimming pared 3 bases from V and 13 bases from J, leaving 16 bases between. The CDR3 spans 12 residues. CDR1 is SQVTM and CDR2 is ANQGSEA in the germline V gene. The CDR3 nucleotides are TGCAGCGTTGACGGTTGGCAGGGTGGGCAGTACTTC. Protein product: CSVDGWQGGQYF.

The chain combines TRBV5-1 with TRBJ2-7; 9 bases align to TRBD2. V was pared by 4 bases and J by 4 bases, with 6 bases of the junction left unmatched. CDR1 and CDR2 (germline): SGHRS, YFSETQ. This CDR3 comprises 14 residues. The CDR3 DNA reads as TGCGCCAGCAGCGGGACTAGCTTCCAATACGAGCAGTACTTC. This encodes CASSGTSFQYEQYF.

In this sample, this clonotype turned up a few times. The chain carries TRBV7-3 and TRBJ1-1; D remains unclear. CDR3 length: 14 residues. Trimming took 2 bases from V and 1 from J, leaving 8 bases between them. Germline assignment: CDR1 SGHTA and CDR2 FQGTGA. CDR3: CASSLQGENTEAFF. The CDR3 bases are TGTGCCAGCAGCTTACAAGGAGAGAACACTGAAGCTTTCTTT.

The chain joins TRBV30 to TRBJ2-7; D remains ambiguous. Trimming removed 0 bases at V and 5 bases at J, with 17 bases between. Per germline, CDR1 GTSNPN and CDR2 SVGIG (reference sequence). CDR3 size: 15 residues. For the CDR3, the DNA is TGTGCCTGGAGTGTACTTTCAGTGAAGGCCCACGAGCAGTACTTC. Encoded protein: CAWSVLSVKAHEQYF.

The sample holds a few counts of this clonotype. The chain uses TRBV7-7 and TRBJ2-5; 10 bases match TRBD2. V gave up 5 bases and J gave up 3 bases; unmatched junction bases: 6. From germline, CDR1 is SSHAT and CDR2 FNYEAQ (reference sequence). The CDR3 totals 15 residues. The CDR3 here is CASSHGTSAKETQYF. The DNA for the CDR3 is TGTGCCAGCAGCCACGGGACTAGCGCGAAAGAGACCCAGTACTTC. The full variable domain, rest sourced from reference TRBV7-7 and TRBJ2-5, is GAGVSQSPRYKVTKRGQDVTLRCDPISSHATLYWYQQALGQGPEFLTYFNYEAQPDKSGLPSDRFSAERPEGSISTLTIQRTEQRDSAMYRCASSHGTSAKETQYFGPGTRLLVL.

This CDR3 reads CSVSETGGGGYTF. CDR3 DNA: TGCAGCGTTAGTGAGACAGGGGGCGGCGGCTACACCTTC. The V gene is TRBV29-1, the J gene TRBJ1-2; TRBD1 matches at 10 bases. CDR3 length equals 13 residues. The junction had 8 bases not matched to a gene; V was cut back by 5 bases and J by 8 bases. Per germline, CDR1 SQVTM and CDR2 ANQGSEA.

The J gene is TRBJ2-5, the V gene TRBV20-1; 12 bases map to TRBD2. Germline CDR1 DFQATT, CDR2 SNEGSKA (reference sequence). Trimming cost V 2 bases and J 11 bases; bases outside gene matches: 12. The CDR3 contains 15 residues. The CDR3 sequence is CSARPGLAGQGEQYF. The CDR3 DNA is TGCAGTGCTAGACCGGGACTAGCGGGCCAGGGGGAGCAGTACTTC.

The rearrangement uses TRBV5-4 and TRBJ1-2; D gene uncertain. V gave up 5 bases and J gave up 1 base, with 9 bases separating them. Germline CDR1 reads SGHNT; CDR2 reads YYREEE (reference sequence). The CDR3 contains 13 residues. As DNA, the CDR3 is TGTGCCAGCAGGGCATCAAGTAACTATGGCTACACCTTC. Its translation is CASRASSNYGYTF. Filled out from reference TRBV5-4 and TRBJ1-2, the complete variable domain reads ETGVTQSPTHLIKTRGQQVTLRCSSQSGHNTVSWYQQALGQGPQFIFQYYREEENGRGNFPPRFSGLQFPNYSSELNVNALELDDSALYLCASRASSNYGYTFGSGTRLTVV.

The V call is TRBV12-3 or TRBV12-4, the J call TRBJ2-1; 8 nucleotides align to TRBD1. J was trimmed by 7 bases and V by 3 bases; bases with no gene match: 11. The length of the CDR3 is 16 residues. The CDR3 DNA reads TGTGCCAGCAGTTTCGATTTTCCGGACAGGGCAAATGAGCAGTTCTTC. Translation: CASSFDFPDRANEQFF.

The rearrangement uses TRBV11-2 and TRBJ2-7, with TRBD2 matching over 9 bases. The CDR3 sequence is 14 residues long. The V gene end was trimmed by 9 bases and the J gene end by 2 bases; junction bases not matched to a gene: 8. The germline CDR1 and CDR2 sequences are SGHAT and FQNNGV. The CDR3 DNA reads TGTGCCAGTAGGTTGACTAGCGGTGCCTACGAGCAGTACTTC. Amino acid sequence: CASRLTSGAYEQYF.

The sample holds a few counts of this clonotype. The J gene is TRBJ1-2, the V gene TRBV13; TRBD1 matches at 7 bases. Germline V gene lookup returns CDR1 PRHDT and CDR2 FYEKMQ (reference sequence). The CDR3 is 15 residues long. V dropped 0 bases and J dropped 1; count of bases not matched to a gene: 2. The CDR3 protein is CASSLGGQINYGYTF. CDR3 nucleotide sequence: TGTGCCAGCAGCTTAGGGGGACAGATTAACTATGGCTACACCTTC.

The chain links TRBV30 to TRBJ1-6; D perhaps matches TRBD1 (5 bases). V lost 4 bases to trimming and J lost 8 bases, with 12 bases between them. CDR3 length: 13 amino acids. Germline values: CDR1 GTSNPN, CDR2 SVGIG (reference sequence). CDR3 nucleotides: TGTGCCTGGACCGTAGACAGCTATTCACCCCTCCACTTT. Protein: CAWTVDSYSPLHF.

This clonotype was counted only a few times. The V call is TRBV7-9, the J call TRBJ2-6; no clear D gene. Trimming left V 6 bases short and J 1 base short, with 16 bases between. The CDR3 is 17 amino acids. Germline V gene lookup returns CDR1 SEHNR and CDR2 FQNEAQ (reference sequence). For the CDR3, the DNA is TGTGCCAGCAGAATCGAAGGCCGCGGATCTGGGGCCAACGTCCTGACTTTC. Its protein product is CASRIEGRGSGANVLTF.